This TCR beta chain was profiled in a study of cytomegalovirus exposure and HLA in healthy donors. Study background: A preliminary data release comprised 80 million to 95 million unique TCRs obtained from HLA-typed donors.

General observations from the study: A later analysis linked a missense DCLRE1C variant to TCR beta V- and J-gene trimming.

Between the trimmed V and J ends, which lost 5 bases and 4 bases, there was a span of 13 bases. CDR1 is SGHAT and CDR2 is FQNNGV in the germline V gene. CDR3 length: 14 amino acids. PCR involved 60 Vbeta and 13 Jbeta primers. The table came from immunoSEQ multiplex PCR; TCRdb's copy has only in-frame clones and leaves some out. The table records under 200,000 clones, roughly four fifths of them present only once. A few counts support this clone. What it recognizes is unknown. Sequenced sample: PBMCs. This TCR was recovered from a woman aged 50 to 60 in good health and CMV-seronegative. This rearrangement joins TRBV11-2 to TRBJ2-3; tentative D call: TRBD2 (6 bases). The CDR3 bases are TGTGCCAGCAGCCCCCAGAGGAGGGCAGATACGCAGTATTTT. Amino acids: CASSPQRRADTQYF.